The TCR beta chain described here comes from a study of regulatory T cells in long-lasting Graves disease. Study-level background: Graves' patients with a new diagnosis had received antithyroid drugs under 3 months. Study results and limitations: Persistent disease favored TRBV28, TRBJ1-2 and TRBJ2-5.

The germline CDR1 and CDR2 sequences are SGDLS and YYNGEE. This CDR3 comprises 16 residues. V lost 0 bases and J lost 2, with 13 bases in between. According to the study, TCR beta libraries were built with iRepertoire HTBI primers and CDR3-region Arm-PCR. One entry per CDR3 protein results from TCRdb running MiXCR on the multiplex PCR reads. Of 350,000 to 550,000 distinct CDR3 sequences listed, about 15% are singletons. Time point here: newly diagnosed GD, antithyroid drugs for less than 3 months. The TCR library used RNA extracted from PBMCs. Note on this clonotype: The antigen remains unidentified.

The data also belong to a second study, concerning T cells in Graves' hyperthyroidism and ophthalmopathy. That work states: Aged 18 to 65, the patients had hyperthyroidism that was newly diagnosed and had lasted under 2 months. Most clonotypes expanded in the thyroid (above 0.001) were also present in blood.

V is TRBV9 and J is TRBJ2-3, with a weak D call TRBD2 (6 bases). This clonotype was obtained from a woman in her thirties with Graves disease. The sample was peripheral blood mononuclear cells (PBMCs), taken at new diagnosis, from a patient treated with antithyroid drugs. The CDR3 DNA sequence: TGTGCCAGCAGCGTAGTCCTAGCGCCACCCACAGATACGCAGTATTTT. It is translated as CASSVVLAPPTDTQYF. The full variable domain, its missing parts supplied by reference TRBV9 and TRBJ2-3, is DSGVTQTPKHLITATGQRVTLRCSPRSGDLSVYWYQQSLDQGLQFLIQYYNGEERAKGNILERFSAQQFPDLHSELNLSSLELGDSALYFCASSVVLAPPTDTQYFGPGTRLTVL.